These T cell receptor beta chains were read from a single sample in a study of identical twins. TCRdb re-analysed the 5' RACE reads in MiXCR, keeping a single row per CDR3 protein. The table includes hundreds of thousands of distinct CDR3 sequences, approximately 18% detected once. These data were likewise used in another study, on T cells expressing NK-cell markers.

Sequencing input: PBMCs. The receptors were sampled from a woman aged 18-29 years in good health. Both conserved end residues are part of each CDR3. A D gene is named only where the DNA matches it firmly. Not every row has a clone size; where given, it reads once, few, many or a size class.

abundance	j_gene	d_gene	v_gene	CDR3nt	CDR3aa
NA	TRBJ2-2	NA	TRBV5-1	TGCGCCAGCAGTGGACAAGGGTCCGGGGAGCTGTTTTTT	CASSGQGSGELFF
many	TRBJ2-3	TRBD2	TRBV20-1	TGCAGTGCTAGAGTGCCCCTAGCGGGTCCCAGCACAGATACGCAGTATTTT	CSARVPLAGPSTDTQYF
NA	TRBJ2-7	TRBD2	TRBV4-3	TGCGCCAGCAGCCCAGCCGGGAGGGCCCCATGGTACGAGCAGTACTTC	CASSPAGRAPWYEQYF
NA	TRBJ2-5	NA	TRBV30	TGTGCCTGGAGTGACCAAGAGACCCAGTACTTC	CAWSDQETQYF
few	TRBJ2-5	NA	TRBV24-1	TGTGCCACCAGTGCCCTGGGAGAGGGGGGACAAGAGACCCAGTACTTC	CATSALGEGGQETQYF
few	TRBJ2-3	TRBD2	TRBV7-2	TGTGCCAGCAGCTCCCGAGAGGGGAGGGTTCAAGATACGCAGTATTTT	CASSSREGRVQDTQYF
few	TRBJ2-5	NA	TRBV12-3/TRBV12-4	TGTGCCAGCACCCCCCGGTTGAGCCGGGGTGAGACCCAGTACTTC	CASTPRLSRGETQYF
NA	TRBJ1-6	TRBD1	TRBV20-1	TGCAGTGCCCGGGGCGAACAGGGGTGGATGCGTTCACCCCTCCACTTT	CSARGEQGWMRSPLHF
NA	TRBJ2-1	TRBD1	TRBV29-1	TGCAGCGGGACCCGACAGGGGGTAAATGAGCAGTTCTTC	CSGTRQGVNEQFF
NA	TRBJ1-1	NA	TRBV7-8	TGTGCCAGCAGCTTTCAGGCGATGAACACTGAAGCTTTCTTT	CASSFQAMNTEAFF
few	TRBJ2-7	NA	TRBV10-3	TGTGCCATCAGTGCCTCCCAAAGCTCCTACGAGCAGTACTTC	CAISASQSSYEQYF
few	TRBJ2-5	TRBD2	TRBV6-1	TGTGCCAGCAGGCACCGCGGGGGCCAAGAGACCCAGTACTTC	CASRHRGGQETQYF
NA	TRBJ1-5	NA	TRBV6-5	TGTGCCAGCAGTTACTCGGCGCAGGGGATTCAGCCCCAGCATTTT	CASSYSAQGIQPQHF
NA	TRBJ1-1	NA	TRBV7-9	TGTGCCAGCAGCTACGACGGACTGAACACTGAAGCTTTCTTT	CASSYDGLNTEAFF
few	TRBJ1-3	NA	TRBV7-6	TGTGCCAGCAGCTTAGAGAGATCCTCTGGAAACACCATATATTTT	CASSLERSSGNTIYF
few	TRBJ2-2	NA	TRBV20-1	TGCAGTGCTAGCGCAACTACCCCCACCGGGGAGCTGTTTTTT	CSASATTPTGELFF
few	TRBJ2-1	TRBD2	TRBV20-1	TGCAGTGCTAGAGCGGGAGGGGGGTACAATGAGCAGTTCTTC	CSARAGGGYNEQFF
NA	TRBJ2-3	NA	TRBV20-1	TGCAGTGACCGGGCACTTCTCAGCACAGATACGCAGTATTTT	CSDRALLSTDTQYF
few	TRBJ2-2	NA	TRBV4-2	TGTGCCAGCAGCCAGAAGAGTGGACAAGGGCTCGGGGAGCTGTTTTTT	CASSQKSGQGLGELFF
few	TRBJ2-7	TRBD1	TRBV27	TGTGCCAGCAGTTTAATCGTCCAGGGGGCCAAAGGGGCTTTGGTGGGGGAGCAGTACTTC	CASSLIVQGAKGALVGEQYF
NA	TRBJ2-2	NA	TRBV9	TGTGCCAGCAGTGGCGGGGGCCTCACCGGGGAGCTGTTTTTT	CASSGGGLTGELFF
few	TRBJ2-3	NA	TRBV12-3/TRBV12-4	TGTGCCAGCGGGGTTCGGGGGGCGGGAAGGGATACGCAGTATTTT	CASGVRGAGRDTQYF
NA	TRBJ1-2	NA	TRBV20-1	TGCAGTGCTAGAGGACGGGTAGTTGACTATGGCTACACCTTC	CSARGRVVDYGYTF
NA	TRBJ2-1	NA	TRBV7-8	TGTGCCAGCAGCTCGCAGGGCCAGTCCGACAATGAGCAGTTCTTC	CASSSQGQSDNEQFF
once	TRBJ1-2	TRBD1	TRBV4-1	TGCGCCAGCAGCTCCCCGGGCAGGGGGGCCTATGGCTACACCTTC	CASSSPGRGAYGYTF
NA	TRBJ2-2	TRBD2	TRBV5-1	TGCGCCAGCAGCTTATGGCTTGTAAGCGGGAGTAGCACCGGGGAGCTGTTTTTT	CASSLWLVSGSSTGELFF
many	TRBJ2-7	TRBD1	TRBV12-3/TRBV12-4	TGTGCCAGCAAACCCGAGGGGGCTGCCTCCTACGAGCAGTACTTC	CASKPEGAASYEQYF